The 26 T cell receptor beta chains presented below share a single source sample, sequenced in a study of radiation and T cells in renal cell carcinoma. Documented treatment: 15 Gy SBRT to primary tumor, nephrectomy 4 weeks later. Libraries were prepared by immunoSEQ multiplex PCR; TCRdb keeps only in-frame clonotypes and omits some of them. Of some 20,000 clones in the sample, about 50% were seen once. The sample consisted of tumor tissue, taken from a patient whose treatment included radiotherapy and nephrectomy. The receptors here all came from a woman in her 50s with renal cell carcinoma.

The chain carries TRBV6-5 and TRBJ2-5; D possibly corresponds to TRBD2 (7 bases). Germline V lookup: CDR1 MNHEY, CDR2 SVGAGI. This CDR3 is built from 16 residues. The V and J ends lost 4 bases and 4 bases respectively, with 19 bases between them. The CDR3 loop is CASSLLGGGTGETQYF. In nucleotides, the CDR3 is TGTGCCAGCAGTTTACTGGGGGGGGGCACTGGAGAGACCCAGTACTTC.

The chain links TRBV5-4 to TRBJ1-2, with a tentative D call TRBD1 (6 bases). Germline CDR1 SGHNT, CDR2 YYREEE (reference sequence). The V end was cut by 1 base, the J end by 6 bases, with 16 bases between. The CDR3 contains 15 residues. CDR3 in DNA: TGTGCCAGCAGCTTGTTAGGACAGCGGATGGATGGCTACACCTTC. Its translation: CASSLLGQRMDGYTF.

This clone was counted only a few times. CDR3 nucleotides: TGTGCCAGCAGTGAAATGAGATATTGGGGGCCTGATAATTCACCCCTCCACTTT. It is translated as CASSEMRYWGPDNSPLHF. V gene TRBV6-1 combines with J gene TRBJ1-6; D is perhaps TRBD1 (6 bases). The V end lost 2 bases, the J end lost 5 bases, and 19 bases lay between the germline ends. Germline CDR1 is MNHNS and CDR2 is SASEGT. CDR3 size: 18 residues.

This clone has ten or more counts. A far larger clone differs by one base, so this is likely a read error. Additional DNA sequences in this sample encode the identical CDR3. V and J are TRBV4-1 and TRBJ2-1, with 8 bases fitting TRBD1. Trimming removed 4 bases from V and 7 bases from J; junction bases left unmatched: 6. CDR3 length: 14 residues. CDR1 and CDR2 (germline): MGHRA, YSYEKL. The CDR3 loop is CASSPRTGGNEQFF. The CDR3 DNA follows: TGCGCCAGCAGCCCCCGAACAGGGGGGAATGAGCAGTTCTTC.

The CDR3 nucleotides are TGTGCCAGCAGTTACCGGGGGCGGTATTATGAGACCCAGTACTTC. Translation gives CASSYRGRYYETQYF. The chain uses TRBV6-5 and TRBJ2-5, with D perhaps TRBD1 or TRBD2 (6 bases each). V was clipped by 2 bases and J by 5 bases, with 15 bases between them. The germline V gene has CDR1 MNHEY and CDR2 SVGAGI. CDR3 size: 15 residues.

This clone was recorded a few times. This chain connects TRBV4-1 to TRBJ2-1, with 10 nucleotides matching TRBD2. This CDR3 is built from 14 residues. V lost 4 bases, J lost 7 bases, and 4 bases stayed unmatched. Germline CDR1 MGHRA, CDR2 YSYEKL. CDR3 residues: CASSLAGGGNEQFF. The CDR3 DNA sequence: TGCGCCAGCAGCCTAGCGGGGGGAGGTAATGAGCAGTTCTTC.

V gene TRBV6-5 combines with J gene TRBJ2-7; the D is unclear. CDR1 and CDR2 from the germline V gene are MNHEY and SVGAGI. V was clipped by 4 bases and J by 5 bases, with 9 bases between them. The CDR3 covers 12 residues. CDR3 sequence (DNA): TGTGCCAGCAGTTCCGATGCAGACGAGCAGTACTTC. Its translation: CASSSDADEQYF.

This clone was picked up many times. This chain links TRBV18 with TRBJ2-3; a weak D match, TRBD1 (5 bases). Germline V gives CDR1 KGHSH, CDR2 LQKENI. The CDR3 spans 14 residues. V lost 3 bases and J 6 bases, leaving 13 bases between the germline ends. CDR3 residues: CASSPQGYFDTQYF. The CDR3 DNA reads TGTGCCAGCTCACCGCAGGGTTATTTCGATACGCAGTATTTT.

The V gene is TRBV5-6, the J gene TRBJ2-5; D uncertain. The CDR3 runs to 12 residues. The V and J ends lost 3 bases and 0 bases respectively, with 3 bases between them. Germline-derived CDR1 and CDR2 are SGHDT and YYEEEE. For the CDR3, the DNA is TGTGCCAGCAGCTGGGACCAAGAGACCCAGTACTTC. Its translation is CASSWDQETQYF.

This clone has only a few counts. The chain links TRBV5-5 to TRBJ2-7; D not certain. The CDR3 has 13 residues. Trimming shortened V by 4 bases and J by 2 bases, and 10 bases separated the two germline ends. CDR1 is SGHKS and CDR2 is YYEKEE in the germline V gene (reference sequence). CDR3 sequence: CASSPGDAYEQYF. The CDR3 DNA reads as TGTGCCAGCAGCCCCGGCGACGCCTACGAGCAGTACTTC. Full variable domain (missing parts from reference TRBV5-5 and TRBJ2-7): DAGVTQSPTHLIKTRGQQVTLRCSPISGHKSVSWYQQVLGQGPQFIFQYYEKEERGRGNFPDRFSARQFPNYSSELNVNALLLGDSALYLCASSPGDAYEQYFGPGTRLTVT.

The J gene is TRBJ1-5, the V gene TRBV29-1; perhaps TRBD1 as D (5 bases). This CDR3 comprises 13 residues. In germline, CDR1 is SQVTM, CDR2 ANQGSEA. The V and J ends lost 4 bases and 6 bases respectively, with 13 bases between them. CDR3 sequence (DNA): TGCAGCGTTGTTTCCAGGGACGGTCAGCCCCAGCATTTT. Amino acids: CSVVSRDGQPQHF.

The rearrangement joins TRBV12-5 to TRBJ2-7; tentatively, D is TRBD2 (5 bases). The CDR3 spans 13 residues. V dropped 1 base and J dropped 6 bases, with 10 bases sitting between them. Germline V gene lookup returns CDR1 LGHNT and CDR2 FRNRAP. CDR3 sequence (DNA): TGTGCTAGTGGTTTGGGAGGGATACGCGAGCAGTACTTC. Its protein is CASGLGGIREQYF.

This clone was detected many times. The CDR3 spells CARAPLYQETQYF. CDR3 coding DNA: TGTGCCAGGGCCCCGCTGTACCAAGAGACCCAGTACTTC. The chain uses TRBV7-9 and TRBJ2-5; D not certain. Germline loops: CDR1 SEHNR, CDR2 FQNEAQ (reference sequence). This CDR3 has 13 amino acids. V gave up 9 bases and J gave up 0 bases, with 11 bases separating them.

A note on this clone: The same CDR3 is also encoded by other DNA sequences in this sample. The V call is TRBV4-2, the J call TRBJ2-7; maybe TRBD1 (5 bases). Germline V CDR1 and CDR2: LGHNA, YNFKEQ. Between the trimmed V and J ends, which lost 3 bases and 6 bases, there was a span of 12 bases. CDR3 size: 13 residues. Here the CDR3 reads CASSQMTASEQYF. DNA of the CDR3: TGTGCCAGCAGCCAGATGACAGCATCCGAGCAGTACTTC.

The rearrangement links TRBV5-1 to TRBJ1-1; 8 bases fit TRBD1. J was trimmed by 1 base and V by 0 bases; bases with no gene match: 2. Per the germline V gene, CDR1 is SGHRS and CDR2 is YFSETQ. This CDR3 spans 15 amino acids. The CDR3 bases are TGCGCCAGCAGCTTGGCAGGACAGGGGAACACTGAAGCTTTCTTT. Amino acids: CASSLAGQGNTEAFF.

This clone is judged medium-sized. The genes are TRBV7-9 and TRBJ2-7, with 9 bases identical to TRBD1. The J segment lost 2 bases and the V segment lost 3 bases, leaving 5 bases of the junction unmatched. Germline lookup yields CDR1 SEHNR and CDR2 FQNEAQ (reference sequence). This CDR3 is 15 amino acids long. The CDR3 here is CASSLLTGGTYEQYF. CDR3 bases: TGTGCCAGCAGCTTGTTGACAGGGGGGACCTACGAGCAGTACTTC.

This chain connects TRBV5-1 to TRBJ2-1, with TRBD2 matching 14 bases. The CDR3 runs 19 residues. Germline V gives CDR1 SGHRS, CDR2 YFSETQ. V shed 4 bases and J 3 bases; nucleotides not matched to a gene: 12. CDR3 DNA: TGCGCCAGCAGCGGGGCCCCTGGACTAGCGGGGGGTCTCTACAATGAGCAGTTCTTC. It specifies CASSGAPGLAGGLYNEQFF.

This clone occurred a few times. V usage is TRBV5-1 and J usage is TRBJ2-1, with a weak D call TRBD2 (5 bases). Per the germline V gene, CDR1 is SGHRS and CDR2 is YFSETQ. The CDR3 has 13 amino acids. V dropped 7 bases and J dropped 5 bases, with 13 bases sitting between them. CDR3 loop: CASSVGKNNEQFF. The CDR3 DNA sequence: TGCGCCAGCTCCGTCGGGAAGAACAATGAGCAGTTCTTC. The complete variable domain, with remaining parts taken from reference TRBV5-1 and TRBJ2-1, reads KAGVTQTPRYLIKTRGQQVTLSCSPISGHRSVSWYQQTPGQGLQFLFEYFSETQRNKGNFPGRFSGRQFSNSRSEMNVSTLELGDSALYLCASSVGKNNEQFFGPGTRLTVL.

The genes are TRBV6-6 and TRBJ1-2; D is undetermined. Per germline, CDR1 MNHNY and CDR2 SVGAGI (reference sequence). CDR3 length: 14 residues. V was trimmed by 7 bases and J by 6 bases, leaving 18 bases between them. CDR3 region: CASTTTAQSNGYTF. The CDR3 nucleotides are TGTGCCAGCACTACCACTGCCCAGTCGAATGGCTACACCTTC.

CDR3 sequence (DNA): TGTGCCATCAGTGAGCGCCTCGATGGCTACACCTTC. Translation gives CAISERLDGYTF. V gene TRBV10-3 combines with J gene TRBJ1-2, with unresolved D. Per germline, CDR1 ENHRY and CDR2 SYGVKD. The CDR3 totals 12 residues. The V end lost 2 bases, the J end lost 6 bases, and 7 bases lay between the germline ends.

This clone was counted only a few times. The chain's CDR3 is CASSEWGALRRGYTF. In DNA, the CDR3 is TGCGCCAGCAGTGAATGGGGGGCGCTACGACGGGGCTACACCTTC. This chain uses TRBV10-2 with TRBJ1-2; the D gene is possibly TRBD1 (6 bases). The germline V gene encodes CDR1 WSHSY and CDR2 SAAADI. The V gene lost 3 bases and the J gene lost 8 bases, with 19 bases spanning the gap. This CDR3 spans 15 amino acids.

This clone occurred a few times. The J gene is TRBJ2-2, the V gene TRBV5-1; no clear D gene. In germline, CDR1 is SGHRS, CDR2 YFSETQ. CDR3 size: 14 residues. Trimming shortened V by 1 base and J by 2 bases, and 6 bases separated the two germline ends. CDR3 protein: CASSLYHNTGELFF. CDR3 nucleotide sequence: TGCGCCAGCAGCTTGTATCATAACACCGGGGAGCTGTTTTTT.

The chain joins TRBV6-6 to TRBJ1-6, with TRBD1 as a possible D gene (6 bases). Germline loops: CDR1 MNHNY, CDR2 SVGAGI (reference sequence). The germline V and J ends were trimmed by 5 bases and 6 bases, with 14 bases remaining between them. The CDR3 has 15 amino acids. In DNA form, the CDR3 reads TGTGCCAGCAGTGAGAGGACAGAGTTTAATTCACCCCTCCACTTT. Residues: CASSERTEFNSPLHF.

The chain combines TRBV5-1 with TRBJ1-4, with D perhaps matching TRBD1 (5 bases). V dropped 5 bases and J dropped 5 bases, with 19 bases sitting between them. The CDR3 loop spans 16 amino acids. The germline CDR1 and CDR2 sequences are SGHRS and YFSETQ. In DNA form, the CDR3 reads TGCGCCAGCAGACCCAGCCAAGCAGGGACGAATGAAAAACTGTTTTTT. This sequence encodes CASRPSQAGTNEKLFF.

CDR3 protein: CSGRHRDQPQHF. DNA for the CDR3: TGCAGCGGCCGACACCGGGATCAGCCCCAGCATTTT. V usage is TRBV29-1 and J usage is TRBJ1-5; D gene ambiguous. This CDR3 comprises 12 residues. CDR1 and CDR2 (germline): SQVTM, ANQGSEA. V was pared by 7 bases and J by 5 bases, with 12 bases between.

The chain recombines TRBV5-6 with TRBJ1-4; no reliable D call. The CDR3 has 15 amino acids. Trimming took 0 bases from V and 3 from J, leaving 9 bases between them. The germline CDR1 and CDR2 sequences are SGHDT and YYEEEE. The chain's CDR3 is CASSLGRRPNEKLFF. CDR3 sequence (DNA): TGTGCCAGCAGCTTGGGCAGGAGACCTAATGAAAAACTGTTTTTT.